This TCR beta chain was documented in a study of cytomegalovirus exposure and HLA in healthy donors. Study-wide results and caveats: Among TCR beta chains, those listed as cytomegalovirus-associated numbered some 170. TRBV6-2, TRBV6-3 and some other V segments were unresolvable in 87-base-pair reads. V- and J-gene trimming of TCR beta was linked (in a later analysis) to a missense DCLRE1C variant.

Vbeta (60) and Jbeta (13) primers were used in the PCR. Measured with immunoSEQ multiplex PCR; TCRdb has only the in-frame clones, and not every one. The table includes 150,000 or so clones, about 74% detected once. V dropped 0 bases and J dropped 6 bases, with 15 bases sitting between them. CDR3 size: 15 residues. CDR1 and CDR2 from the germline V gene are MNHNS and SASEGT. Comment on this clone: Its antigen remains unknown.

The origin of this receptor is a man between 18 and 29 years old in good health and CMV-seropositive. The source material was PBMCs. The V gene is TRBV6-1, the J gene TRBJ2-7; D possibly corresponds to TRBD2 (5 bases). CDR3: CASSEAEAPLSEQYF. As DNA, the CDR3 is TGTGCCAGCAGTGAAGCGGAGGCCCCTCTATCCGAGCAGTACTTC.